This TCR beta chain originates from a study of blood T cell repertoires in COVID-19. Authors' analysis steps: Estimation of nucleated cell counts relied on the amplification of reference gene primers. Method: immunoSEQ multiplex PCR; TCRdb's copy keeps in-frame clones and lacks some. The V and J calls and clone size were taken over from that table, and D and trimming were inferred from the DNA. Among 60,000 to 75,000 clones, roughly four fifths were seen once, and the ten largest hold over 5%. This clone was seen a handful of times. Germline lookup yields CDR1 KGHDR and CDR2 SFDVKD. There are 16 residues in the CDR3. The V and J ends lost 4 bases and 3 bases, in that order; junction bases with no gene match: 4.

Sequenced: peripheral blood. This rearrangement joins TRBV24-1 to TRBJ2-7, with 14 bases lining up with TRBD2. The receptor's source is a woman aged 50 to 60 with active or convalescent COVID-19. CDR3 sequence reads: CATSDPGTSGSYEQYF. The CDR3 region has the DNA TGTGCCACCAGTGACCCCGGGACTAGCGGGAGCTACGAGCAGTACTTC.